These T cell receptor beta chains were read from a single sample in a study of T cell responses to AZD1222 COVID-19 vaccine. TCRdb's table, derived via immunoSEQ multiplex PCR, lists solely in-frame clones and lacks some. The sample consists of roughly 82,000 clones, roughly 81% of them appearing once. Sequenced here: peripheral blood, sampled on day 0 of AZD1222 vaccination. These receptors originate from an adult in good health. The CDR3 runs from the conserved cysteine through the conserved F or W.

j_call,v_call,cdr3_aa
TRBJ2-1,TRBV28,CASSLPRRNEQFF
TRBJ2-7,TRBV6-2/TRBV6-3,CASSRIRTSGAYEQYF
TRBJ2-1,TRBV6-5,CASGDTYNEQFF
TRBJ2-5,TRBV23-1,CASLPLARETQYF
TRBJ1-1,TRBV19,CASSIFYTGNTEAFF
TRBJ1-1,TRBV28,CASRTGGGSEAFF
TRBJ2-1,TRBV2,CASRYRDHEQFF
TRBJ1-4,TRBV29-1,CSVDLQGVPGEKLFF
TRBJ1-4,TRBV4-2,CASSANLGATNEKLFF
TRBJ1-2,TRBV2,CASSERDDYGYTF
TRBJ1-2,TRBV6-4,CASSDLVGGHHYTF
TRBJ1-5,TRBV12-3/TRBV12-4,CASRGQLGQPQHF
TRBJ2-7,TRBV24-1,CATRWDSSYEQYF
TRBJ2-3,TRBV24-1,CATSRGRVAGAPDTQYF
TRBJ2-7,TRBV28,CASSPPVGREQYF
TRBJ2-7,TRBV27,CASSRGDRAGEQYF
TRBJ1-5,TRBV19,CASSIGGFQPQHF
TRBJ2-7,TRBV18,CASSPLTLSYEQYF
TRBJ1-2,TRBV5-1,CASSSPAGGSGGYTF
TRBJ2-7,TRBV7-8,CASRSEEALSYEQYF
TRBJ2-5,TRBV5-1,CASSLEGQGGETQYF
TRBJ2-7,TRBV10-1,CASSEGGTSLLPEQYF
TRBJ1-3,TRBV5-5,CASSPWGANSGNTIYF